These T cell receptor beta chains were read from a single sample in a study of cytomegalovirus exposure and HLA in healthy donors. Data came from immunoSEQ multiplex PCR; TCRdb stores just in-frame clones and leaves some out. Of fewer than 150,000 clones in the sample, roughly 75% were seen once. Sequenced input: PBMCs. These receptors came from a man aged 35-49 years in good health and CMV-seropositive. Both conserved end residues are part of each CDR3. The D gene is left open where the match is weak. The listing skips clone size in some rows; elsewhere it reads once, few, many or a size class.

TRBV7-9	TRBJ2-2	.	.	CASSLVWGDTGELFF	TGTGCCAGCAGCTTAGTTTGGGGAGACACCGGGGAGCTGTTTTTT
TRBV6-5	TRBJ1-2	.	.	CASRDGTNYGYTF	TGTGCCAGCAGGGACGGGACTAACTATGGCTACACCTTC
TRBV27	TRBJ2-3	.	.	CASSAQGIDKYF	TGTGCCAGCAGTGCCCAGGGGATAGACAAGTATTTT
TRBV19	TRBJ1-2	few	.	CASSQGLVQGNGYTF	TGTGCCAGTAGCCAAGGTCTTGTCCAGGGTAATGGCTACACCTTC
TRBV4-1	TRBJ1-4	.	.	CASSQVGGSNEKLFF	TGCGCCAGCAGCCAAGTTGGAGGGTCTAATGAAAAACTGTTTTTT
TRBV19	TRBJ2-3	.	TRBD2	CASSSGTTPGDTQYF	TGTGCCAGTAGTTCCGGGACTACCCCTGGGGATACGCAGTATTTT
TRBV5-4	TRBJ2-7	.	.	CASSLRQAPYEQYF	TGTGCCAGCAGCTTGCGACAGGCCCCCTACGAGCAGTACTTC
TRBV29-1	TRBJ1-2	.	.	CSVPDWNYGYTF	TGCAGCGTTCCGGACTGGAACTATGGCTACACCTTC
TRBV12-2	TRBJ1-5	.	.	CAGPPQGRESNQPQHF	TGTGCAGGACCACCTCAAGGCAGGGAAAGCAATCAGCCCCAGCATTTT
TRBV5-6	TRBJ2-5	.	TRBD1	CASSLAGRGQETQYF	TGTGCCAGCAGCTTGGCCGGCAGGGGGCAAGAGACCCAGTACTTC
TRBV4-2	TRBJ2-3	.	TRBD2	CASSQSRLAETFYPLDTQYF	TGTGCCAGCAGCCAATCGAGACTAGCGGAAACCTTCTATCCCCTGGATACGCAGTATTTT
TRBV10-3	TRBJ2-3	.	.	CAISGGSPSTDTQYF	TGTGCCATCAGTGGCGGCTCCCCTAGCACAGATACGCAGTATTTT
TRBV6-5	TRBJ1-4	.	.	CASRNRETANEKLFF	TGTGCCAGCAGGAACAGGGAGACCGCCAATGAAAAACTGTTTTTT
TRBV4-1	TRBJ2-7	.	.	CASSLDSLYEQYF	TGCGCCAGCAGCTTAGACAGCCTCTACGAGCAGTACTTC
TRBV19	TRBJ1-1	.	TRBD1	CASSRIRTGQRNTEAFF	TGTGCCAGTAGTCGAATCCGGACAGGGCAGAGGAACACTGAAGCTTTCTTT
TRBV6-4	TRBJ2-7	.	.	CASSPGDYEQYF	TGTGCCAGCTCACCCGGGGACTACGAGCAGTACTTC
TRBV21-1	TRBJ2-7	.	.	CASSKKPGPWTDSYEQYF	TGTGCCAGCAGCAAAAAACCCGGGCCATGGACTGACTCCTACGAGCAGTACTTC
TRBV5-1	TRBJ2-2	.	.	CASSLEGRNTGELFF	TGCGCCAGCAGCTTGGAGGGGCGAAACACCGGGGAGCTGTTTTTT
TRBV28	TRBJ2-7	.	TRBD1	CASSFSGTGRTKQYF	TGTGCCAGCAGTTTCTCCGGGACAGGGAGGACTAAGCAGTACTTC
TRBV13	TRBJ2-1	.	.	CASSSPGVRLGEQFF	TGTGCCAGCAGCTCCCCAGGGGTACGGCTTGGTGAGCAGTTCTTC
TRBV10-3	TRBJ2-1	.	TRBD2	CAISEGTSGRGNEQFF	TGTGCCATCAGTGAGGGGACTAGCGGGAGGGGCAATGAGCAGTTCTTC
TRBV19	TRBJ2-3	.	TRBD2	CASTTSGTDTQYF	TGTGCCAGTACGACTAGCGGAACAGATACGCAGTATTTT
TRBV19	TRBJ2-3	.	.	CASSRLLSTDTQYF	TGTGCCAGTAGCCGACTATTAAGCACAGATACGCAGTATTTT
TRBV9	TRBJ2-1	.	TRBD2	CASSVTGGNNEQFF	TGTGCCAGCAGCGTAACGGGGGGGAACAATGAGCAGTTCTTC
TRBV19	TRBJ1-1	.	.	CASTSRGGLNTEAFF	TGTGCCAGTACCTCGAGGGGGGGTTTGAACACTGAAGCTTTCTTT
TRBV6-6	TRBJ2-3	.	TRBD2	CASSYSSGGLEDTQYF	TGTGCCAGCAGTTACTCTTCGGGGGGGCTGGAAGATACGCAGTATTTT
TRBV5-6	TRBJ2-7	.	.	CASSWTDPYEQYF	TGTGCCAGCAGCTGGACAGATCCCTACGAGCAGTACTTC
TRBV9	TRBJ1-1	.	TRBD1	CASSARDSLNTEAFF	TGTGCCAGCAGCGCAAGGGACAGTTTGAACACTGAAGCTTTCTTT
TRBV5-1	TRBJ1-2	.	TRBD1	CASSFGQGDPGYTF	TGCGCCAGCAGCTTTGGACAGGGGGATCCTGGCTACACCTTC
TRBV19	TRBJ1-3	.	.	CASSTRTANTIYF	TGTGCCAGTAGTACGAGGACAGCAAACACCATATATTTT
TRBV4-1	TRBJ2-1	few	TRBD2	CASSHPSGLIYNEQFF	TGCGCCAGCAGCCACCCTAGCGGTCTCATCTACAATGAGCAGTTCTTC
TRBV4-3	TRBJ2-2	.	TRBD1	CASSQEPGRGLTGELFF	TGCGCCAGCAGCCAAGAGCCCGGCAGGGGGCTCACCGGGGAGCTGTTTTTT
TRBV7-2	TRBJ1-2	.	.	CASSYDSNYGYTF	TGTGCCAGCAGCTACGACAGTAACTATGGCTACACCTTC
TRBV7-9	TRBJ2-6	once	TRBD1	CASSLRRTGEASGANVLTF	TGTGCCAGCAGCCTCAGACGGACAGGGGAAGCCTCTGGGGCCAACGTCCTGACTTTC
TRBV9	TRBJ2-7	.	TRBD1	CASSARTGVPYEQYF	TGTGCCAGCAGCGCCAGGACAGGGGTCCCCTACGAGCAGTACTTC
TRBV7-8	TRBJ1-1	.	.	CASSLRRLGTTHTEAFF	TGTGCCAGCAGCTTAAGGCGGCTCGGAACTACCCACACTGAAGCTTTCTTT
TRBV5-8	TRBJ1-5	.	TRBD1	CASSVNDRVNQPQHF	TGTGCCAGCAGCGTTAATGACAGGGTCAATCAGCCCCAGCATTTT
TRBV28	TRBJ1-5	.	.	CASSLLTNQPQHF	TGTGCCAGCAGTTTACTGACTAATCAGCCCCAGCATTTT
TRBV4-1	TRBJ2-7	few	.	CASSQGLTAGIGYEQYF	TGCGCCAGCAGTCAAGGTCTAACCGCGGGAATTGGCTACGAGCAGTACTTC
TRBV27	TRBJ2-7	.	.	CASSLMDNYYEQYF	TGTGCCAGCAGTTTAATGGACAACTACTACGAGCAGTACTTC
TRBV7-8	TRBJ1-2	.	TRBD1	CASSPRSGTGGYGYTF	TGTGCCAGCAGCCCACGCTCCGGGACAGGGGGCTATGGCTACACCTTC
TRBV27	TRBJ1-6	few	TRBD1	CASSFLTPGQYNSPLHF	TGTGCCAGCAGTTTCCTAACACCGGGACAGTATAATTCACCCCTCCACTTT
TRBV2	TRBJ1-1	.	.	CASSESRGLNTEAFF	TGTGCCAGCAGTGAATCAAGGGGTTTGAACACTGAAGCTTTCTTT
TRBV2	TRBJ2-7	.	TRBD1	CASSDTDRGPNSYEQYF	TGTGCCAGCAGTGATACGGACAGGGGACCAAACTCCTACGAGCAGTACTTC
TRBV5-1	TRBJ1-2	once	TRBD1	CASSTIQQGAGGYTF	TGCGCCAGCAGTACTATTCAACAGGGGGCCGGTGGCTACACCTTC
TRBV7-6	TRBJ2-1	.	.	CASSPVGGLSSYNEQFF	TGTGCCAGCAGCCCTGTCGGCGGGCTGAGCTCCTACAATGAGCAGTTCTTC
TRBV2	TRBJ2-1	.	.	CASSDSVATVSEQFF	TGTGCCAGCAGTGATTCTGTCGCTACAGTTAGTGAGCAGTTCTTC
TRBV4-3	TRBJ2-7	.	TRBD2	CASSQALAYYEQYF	TGCGCCAGCAGCCAAGCACTAGCGTATTACGAGCAGTACTTC
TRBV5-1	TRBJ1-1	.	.	CASSSTGHITEAFF	TGCGCCAGCAGCTCGACAGGTCATATCACTGAAGCTTTCTTC
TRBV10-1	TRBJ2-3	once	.	CASSERQVSTLNTDTQYF	TGCGCCAGCAGCGAACGACAGGTTTCAACGTTGAACACAGATACGCAGTATTTT
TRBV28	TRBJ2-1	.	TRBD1	CASSSYYPIRKTGDSYNEQFF	TGTGCCAGCAGTTCGTATTACCCCATCAGGAAGACAGGGGACAGCTACAATGAGCAGTTCTTC
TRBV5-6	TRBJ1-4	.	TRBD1	CASRARGTGNEKLFF	TGTGCCAGCCGGGCGAGAGGGACAGGGAATGAAAAACTGTTTTTT
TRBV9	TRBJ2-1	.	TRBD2	CASSVAVAGATYNEQFF	TGTGCCAGCAGCGTAGCTGTAGCGGGAGCGACCTACAATGAGCAGTTCTTC
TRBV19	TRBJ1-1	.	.	CASSISWARNTEAFF	TGTGCCAGTAGTATCTCCTGGGCACGGAACACTGAAGCTTTCTTT
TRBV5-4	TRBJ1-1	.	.	CASSLATRVNEAFF	TGTGCCAGCAGCTTGGCGACGCGGGTAAACGAAGCTTTCTTT
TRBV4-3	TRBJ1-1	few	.	CASSLARSVNTEAFF	TGCGCCAGCAGCCTCGCGAGGTCGGTGAACACTGAAGCTTTCTTT
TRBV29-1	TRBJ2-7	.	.	CSVVTYPGTPVGLGNEQYF	TGCAGCGTTGTAACTTATCCCGGGACACCGGTTGGGTTGGGGAACGAGCAGTACTTC
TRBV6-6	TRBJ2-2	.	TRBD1	CATTGQGRAGELFF	TGTGCCACCACGGGACAGGGTAGGGCCGGGGAGCTGTTTTTT
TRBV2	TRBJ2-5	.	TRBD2	CASSPVLAGRETQYF	TGTGCCAGCAGTCCGGTTCTAGCGGGGAGAGAGACCCAGTACTTC
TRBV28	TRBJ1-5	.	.	CASSSLRGGFNQPQHF	TGTGCCAGCAGTTCCCTCCGGGGTGGGTTCAATCAGCCCCAGCATTTT